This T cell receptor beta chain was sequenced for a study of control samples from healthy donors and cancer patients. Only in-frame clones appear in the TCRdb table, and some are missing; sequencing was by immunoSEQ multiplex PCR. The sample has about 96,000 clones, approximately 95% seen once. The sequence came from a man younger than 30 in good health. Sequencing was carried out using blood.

The CDR3 region is CAISGTYQETQYF. The CDR3, as DNA: TGTGCCATCAGTGGGACGTACCAAGAGACCCAGTACTTC. The chain is built from TRBV10-3 and TRBJ2-5; no definite D call. V was shortened by 4 bases and J by 0 bases, with 6 bases between the two germline ends. The CDR3 totals 13 residues. From germline, CDR1 is ENHRY and CDR2 SYGVKD.